This T cell receptor (beta chain) was sequenced during a study of CXCR3-negative and CXCR3-positive naive CD8 T cells. CDR1 and CDR2 (germline): LNHNV, YYDKDF (reference sequence). The CDR3 covers 13 residues. Every CD8+ T cell subset underwent triplicate sorting at about 300,000 cells apiece. Naive CD8+ T cells showed CD45RO-CCR7+CD27+CD95-. Each TRB cDNA library was prepared by 5' RACE (with UMI labels). Reanalyzing the 5' RACE reads, TCRdb keeps one entry per CDR3 protein, without DNA. This sample's table has about 130,000 distinct CDR3 sequences. The source material was naive CXCR3- CD8+ T cells from blood. Subset in this sample: CD45RO-CCR7+CD27+CD95- naive CD8+ T cells lacking CXCR3 (TNR3-). The V and J genes are TRBV15 and TRBJ1-4. The receptor was isolated from a human donor in good health. Some clones in this sample may be carry-over from other donors' samples. Here the CDR3 reads CATRLPSNEKLFF.